Shown below are 8 T cell receptor beta chains from a single sample sequenced in a study of cytomegalovirus exposure and HLA in healthy donors. The study ran its PCR with 60 Vbeta and 13 Jbeta primers. Sequencing used immunoSEQ multiplex PCR; TCRdb keeps in-frame clones, though not all of them. The repertoire has over 95,000 clones, around 77% of them found once; the top ten carry approximately 11%. What was sequenced was PBMCs. These receptors were collected from a man aged 40-55 years in good health and CMV-seropositive.

The chain carries TRBV6-5 and TRBJ1-1; D ambiguous. V was trimmed by 5 bases and J by 6 bases, leaving 10 bases between them. The CDR3 has 12 amino acids. Per the germline V gene, CDR1 is MNHEY and CDR2 is SVGAGI. The CDR3 DNA sequence: TGTGCCAGCAGTAATAGAGAGGCTGAAGCTTTCTTT. This codes for CASSNREAEAFF.

The chain recombines TRBV7-2 with TRBJ2-7; the D is unclear. From germline, CDR1 is SGHTA and CDR2 FQGNSA. CDR3 length equals 13 residues. The V and J ends lost 0 bases and 5 bases respectively, with 8 bases between them. The CDR3 sequence: CASSLARQDEQYF. CDR3 DNA sequence: TGTGCCAGCAGCTTAGCGCGGCAAGACGAGCAGTACTTC.

Comment on this clone: Additional DNA sequences in this sample encode the identical CDR3. The rearrangement uses TRBV7-9 and TRBJ1-1; D is unresolved. The germline V gene has CDR1 SEHNR and CDR2 FQNEAQ (reference sequence). Trimming left V 5 bases short and J 0 bases short, with 10 bases between. The CDR3 is made up of 14 amino acids. The CDR3 protein is CASSLGGLNTEAFF. The CDR3 DNA follows: TGTGCCAGCAGCCTCGGAGGCCTGAACACTGAAGCTTTCTTT.

V usage is TRBV7-2 and J usage is TRBJ2-2; a possible D gene is TRBD2 (6 bases). The length of the CDR3 is 15 residues. Trimming stripped 1 base from V and 3 bases from J, with 9 bases between. Germline CDR1 SGHTA, CDR2 FQGNSA. This CDR3 reads CASSLVSGYTGELFF. The DNA of the CDR3 is TGTGCCAGCAGCTTAGTAAGCGGGTACACCGGGGAGCTGTTTTTT. Combining the CDR3 with reference TRBV7-2 and TRBJ2-2 gives the whole variable domain GAGVSQSPSNKVTEKGKDVELRCDPISGHTALYWYRQSLGQGLEFLIYFQGNSAPDKSGLPSDRFSAERTGGSVSTLTIQRTQQEDSAVYLCASSLVSGYTGELFFGEGSRLTVL.

V gene TRBV9 combines with J gene TRBJ2-7; the D gene is possibly TRBD1 (6 bases). The CDR3 runs 16 residues. Per the germline V gene, CDR1 is SGDLS and CDR2 is YYNGEE. V lost 4 bases to trimming and J lost 2 bases, with 19 bases between them. CDR3 DNA: TGTGCCAGCAGCCCGTACCGGGACATCTCGACCTACGAGCAGTACTTC. Translated: CASSPYRDISTYEQYF.

The chain has TRBV6-4 and TRBJ1-5, with D possibly being TRBD1 (5 bases). From germline, CDR1 is MRHNA and CDR2 SNTAGT. The CDR3 runs 13 residues. V was cut by 3 bases and J by 5 bases, with 8 bases left in between. CDR3 loop: CASSETGDQPQHF. DNA for the CDR3: TGTGCCAGCAGTGAGACGGGGGATCAGCCCCAGCATTTT.

This CDR3 reads CASSQDPRRDEQFF. The CDR3 DNA reads as TGCGCCAGCAGCCAAGATCCCCGCAGGGATGAGCAGTTCTTC. V gene TRBV4-1 combines with J gene TRBJ2-1; D is perhaps TRBD1 (5 bases). Between the trimmed V and J ends, which lost 0 bases and 8 bases, there was a span of 11 bases. CDR3 length: 14 amino acids. The V gene's germline CDR1 is MGHRA and CDR2 YSYEKL.

The CDR3 nucleotides are TGTGCCAGCTCACCTGACATGTCCTACGAGCAGTACTTC. It encodes CASSPDMSYEQYF. The chain carries TRBV18 and TRBJ2-7; D is undetermined. The V gene's germline CDR1 is KGHSH and CDR2 LQKENI. CDR3 length equals 13 residues. V was clipped by 3 bases and J by 1 base, with 7 bases between them.